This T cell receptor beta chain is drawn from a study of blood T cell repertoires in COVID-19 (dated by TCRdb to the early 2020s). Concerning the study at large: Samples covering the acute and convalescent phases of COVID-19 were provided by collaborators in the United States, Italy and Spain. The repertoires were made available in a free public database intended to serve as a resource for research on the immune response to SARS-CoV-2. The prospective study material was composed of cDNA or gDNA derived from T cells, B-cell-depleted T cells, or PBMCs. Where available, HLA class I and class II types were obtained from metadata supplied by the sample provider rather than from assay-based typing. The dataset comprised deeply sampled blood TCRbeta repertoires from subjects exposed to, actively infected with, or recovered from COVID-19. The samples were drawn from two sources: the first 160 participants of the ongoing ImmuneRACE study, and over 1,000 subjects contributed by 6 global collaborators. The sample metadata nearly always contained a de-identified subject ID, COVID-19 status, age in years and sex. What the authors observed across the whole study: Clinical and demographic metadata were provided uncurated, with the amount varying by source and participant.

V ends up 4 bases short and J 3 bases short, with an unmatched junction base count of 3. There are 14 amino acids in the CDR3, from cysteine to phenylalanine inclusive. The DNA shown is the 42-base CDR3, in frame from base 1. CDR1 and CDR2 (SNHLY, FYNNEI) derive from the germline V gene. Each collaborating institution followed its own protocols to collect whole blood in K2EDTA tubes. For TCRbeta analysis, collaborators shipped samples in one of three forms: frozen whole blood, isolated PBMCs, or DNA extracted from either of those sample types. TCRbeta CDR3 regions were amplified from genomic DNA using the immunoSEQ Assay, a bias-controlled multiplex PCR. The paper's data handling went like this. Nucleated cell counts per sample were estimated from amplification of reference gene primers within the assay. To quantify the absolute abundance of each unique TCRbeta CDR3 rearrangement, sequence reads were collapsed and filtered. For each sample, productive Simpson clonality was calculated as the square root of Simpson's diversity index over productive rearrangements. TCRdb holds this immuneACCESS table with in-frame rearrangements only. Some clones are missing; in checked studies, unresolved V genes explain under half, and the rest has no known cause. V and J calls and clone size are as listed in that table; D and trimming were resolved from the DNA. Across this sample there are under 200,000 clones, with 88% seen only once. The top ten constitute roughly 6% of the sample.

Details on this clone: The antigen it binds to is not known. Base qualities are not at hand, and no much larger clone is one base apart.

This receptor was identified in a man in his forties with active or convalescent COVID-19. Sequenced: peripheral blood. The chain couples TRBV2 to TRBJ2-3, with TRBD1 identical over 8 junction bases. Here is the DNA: TGTGCCAGCAGTGGACAGGGGAGAACAGATACGCAGTATTTT. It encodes CASSGQGRTDTQYF.